Following are 13 T cell receptor beta chains from one sample sequenced in a study of CD8+ T cells in alopecia areata. Treatment here: oral pan-JAK inhibitor, 5-10 mg twice daily. RNA was extracted and reverse transcribed into cDNA as the sequencing template. The assay was immunoSEQ multiplex PCR, and TCRdb's table has in-frame clones only and misses some. The sample has tens of thousands of clones, over 70% seen once. The sample consisted of CD8+ T cells sorted from blood, taken between weeks 43 and 45, from a patient treated with tofacitinib. The receptors were sampled from a human donor with alopecia areata.

This chain links TRBV5-6 with TRBJ1-2; 8 bases are shared with TRBD1. V lost 4 bases and J lost 8; bases outside the gene matches: 4. The CDR3 covers 12 residues. In germline, CDR1 is SGHDT, CDR2 YYEEEE. CDR3 coding DNA: TGTGCCAGCAGCCCCGGGACAGGCGGCTACACCTTC. Its translation is CASSPGTGGYTF.

CDR3 protein: CASSPDATDTQYF. The CDR3, as DNA: TGTGCCAGCAGTCCGGACGCCACAGATACGCAGTATTTT. This chain connects TRBV7-2 to TRBJ2-3, with D unresolved. Germline loops: CDR1 SGHTA, CDR2 FQGNSA. This CDR3 is built from 13 residues. The V gene lost 6 bases and the J gene lost 2 bases, with 9 bases spanning the gap. Together with reference TRBV7-2 and TRBJ2-3, the CDR3 gives the full variable domain: GAGVSQSPSNKVTEKGKDVELRCDPISGHTALYWYRQSLGQGLEFLIYFQGNSAPDKSGLPSDRFSAERTGGSVSTLTIQRTQQEDSAVYLCASSPDATDTQYFGPGTRLTVL.

This chain's CDR3 is CASSPRLTGSNEQYF. CDR3 nucleotides: TGCGCCAGCAGCCCCAGGCTCACAGGGAGTAACGAGCAGTACTTC. The rearrangement links TRBV4-3 to TRBJ2-7; D may be TRBD1 (6 bases). The V gene lost 4 bases and the J gene lost 5 bases, with 18 bases spanning the gap. Germline V gives CDR1 LGHNA, CDR2 YSLEER. The CDR3 runs to 15 residues.

The gene calls are TRBV2 and TRBJ2-3; TRBD2 matches 7 bases. V gave up 5 bases and J gave up 2 bases; unmatched junction bases: 13. CDR1 and CDR2 from the germline V gene are SNHLY and FYNNEI. This CDR3 region has 17 residues. Here the CDR3 reads CASSSPTLGGYTDTQYF. CDR3 bases: TGTGCCAGCAGTTCCCCGACGTTGGGGGGGTACACAGATACGCAGTATTTT.

The CDR3 region has the DNA TGTGCCAGCAGGATAATTCCGGGAACCGCCTACGAGCAGTACTTC. The encoded protein is CASRIIPGTAYEQYF. The V gene is TRBV7-2, the J gene TRBJ2-7, with D perhaps TRBD2 (5 bases). V shed 6 bases and J shed 2 bases, with 17 bases lying between them. Germline V lookup: CDR1 SGHTA, CDR2 FQGNSA. The length of the CDR3 is 15 residues.

The chain combines TRBV13 with TRBJ2-3, with 8 bases matching TRBD1. With 3 bases clipped from V and 3 bases from J, the junction kept 5 bases outside the gene matches. The length of the CDR3 is 15 residues. The germline gives CDR1 PRHDT, CDR2 FYEKMQ (reference sequence). The CDR3 here is CASSFQGAITDTQYF. The CDR3 DNA is TGTGCCAGCAGCTTTCAGGGGGCTATTACAGATACGCAGTATTTT.

The chain is built from TRBV6-5 and TRBJ1-5, with D uncertain. Germline lookup yields CDR1 MNHEY and CDR2 SVGAGI. The V gene lost 5 bases and the J gene lost 9 bases, with 17 bases spanning the gap. This CDR3 has 14 amino acids. CDR3 DNA sequence: TGTGCCAGCAGTCAACGGACCGGAGATCCGCCCCAGCATTTT. This codes for CASSQRTGDPPQHF.

The chain has TRBV29-1 and TRBJ1-2; D gene ambiguous. Trimming pared 4 bases from V and 0 bases from J, leaving 15 bases between. Germline values: CDR1 SQVTM, CDR2 ANQGSEA. There are 15 residues in the CDR3. This chain's CDR3 is CSVVGGESANYGYTF. Written as DNA, the CDR3 is TGCAGCGTTGTTGGCGGTGAATCAGCTAACTATGGCTACACCTTC. Together with reference TRBV29-1 and TRBJ1-2, the CDR3 gives the full variable domain: SAVISQKPSRDICQRGTSLTIQCQVDSQVTMMFWYRQQPGQSLTLIATANQGSEATYESGFVIDKFPISRPNLTFSTLTVSNMSPEDSSIYLCSVVGGESANYGYTFGSGTRLTVV.

The gene calls are TRBV5-1 and TRBJ2-3; TRBD2 matches at 7 bases. This CDR3 region has 16 residues. The germline V gene encodes CDR1 SGHRS and CDR2 YFSETQ. V lost 0 bases and J lost 0; bases outside the gene matches: 4. This CDR3 is CASSLERGPSTDTQYF. As DNA, the CDR3 is TGCGCCAGCAGCTTGGAGCGGGGACCTAGCACAGATACGCAGTATTTT.

The chain uses TRBV25-1 and TRBJ2-6; D ambiguous. Looked up from germline, CDR1 is MGHDK and CDR2 is SYGVNS. With 5 bases removed from V and 0 bases from J, the gap between germline ends came to 5 bases. CDR3 length: 14 amino acids. CDR3 in DNA: TGTGCCAGCAGTCCCATCTCTGGGGCCAACGTCCTGACTTTC. Translation: CASSPISGANVLTF.

This clone turned up a few times. The V gene is TRBV12-5, the J gene TRBJ1-1; D remains unclear. Germline CDR1 LGHNT, CDR2 FRNRAP. This CDR3 has 13 amino acids. V lost 0 bases and J lost 11, with 13 bases in between. CDR3 sequence (DNA): TGTGCTAGTGGTTTGGTGTCCCAGGACGAGGCTTTCTTT. Translating it yields CASGLVSQDEAFF. The whole variable domain, remainder taken from reference TRBV12-5 and TRBJ1-1, is DARVTQTPRHKVTEMGQEVTMRCQPILGHNTVFWYRQTMMQGLELLAYFRNRAPLDDSGMPKDRFSAEMPDATLATLKIQPSEPRDSAVYFCASGLVSQDEAFFGQGTRLTVV.

The chain carries TRBV7-9 and TRBJ1-1, with D unresolved. The CDR3 sequence is 14 residues long. From germline, CDR1 is SEHNR and CDR2 FQNEAQ (reference sequence). V dropped 1 base and J dropped 2 bases, with 8 bases sitting between them. The CDR3 reads CASSLGSANTEAFF. CDR3 nucleotides: TGTGCCAGCAGCTTAGGTTCCGCTAACACTGAAGCTTTCTTT.

The J gene is TRBJ2-7, the V gene TRBV7-9; 9 bases map to TRBD1. Losses at the gene ends were 5 bases for V and 3 bases for J; bases not matched to a gene: 5. The CDR3 is 14 residues long. Germline CDR1 is SEHNR and CDR2 is FQNEAQ (reference sequence). The CDR3 reads CASSGPGQGYEQYF. The CDR3 bases are TGTGCCAGCAGCGGGCCGGGACAGGGCTACGAGCAGTACTTC.